This T cell receptor beta chain was captured by sequencing in a study of cytotoxic CD8 clonotypes in ibrutinib-treated CLL (dated by TCRdb to the early 2020s). For the wider study: The cohort had over ten relapsed/refractory and more than 14 treatment-naive patients; roughly 17 were IGHV unmutated. Partial responses were observed in about 24 patients and complete responses in 2; after a median follow-up of around 68 months, remission was maintained in 14 patients and progression was observed in roughly 12. The response samples were drawn at a median of around eleven months into treatment, with a range of about 6 to 40 months. An average of around 250,000 productive templates and about 100,000 productive rearrangements was obtained per sample. Longitudinal samples were available for 26 of the 86 trial participants. Cryopreserved peripheral blood mononuclear cells were obtained prior to treatment, at the time of response, and at either disease progression or sustained remission. Patients were still on ibrutinib when every remission and progressive disease sample was collected. General study outcomes and caveats: At baseline, clonality was higher than in age-matched healthy donors and showed a strong correlation with circulating CD8+ T-cell counts. Public clonotypes were found to be uncommon and were observed to contract or remain stable during treatment; the increase in clonality was shown to reflect expansion of private clonotypes at ibrutinib response. Sampling times were not matched between sustained-remission and progressing patients, and lymph node repertoires were not studied. Clonality increased at ibrutinib response, stayed stable in sustained remission, and fell back toward baseline at progression.

Sample time point, as interpreted from the label and publication: about a year on ibrutinib. For TCR beta library preparation, approximately 1.8 micrograms of genomic DNA was extracted from cryopreserved PBMCs. High-throughput TCR beta sequencing was performed on longitudinal blood samples from CLL patients receiving ibrutinib monotherapy. The patients took part in an open-label, single-center phase 2 trial of ibrutinib monotherapy. This clone was recorded at least ten times. Its antigen is currently not known. Base qualities are not at hand, and no much larger clone is one base apart. Each clonotype received, on average, around 10x coverage in deep resolution sequencing performed on a MiSeq, where the target depth lay between 1 in 1 million and 1 in 200,000 T cells. The immunoSEQ hsTCRB Kit was used to generate the TCR beta libraries. In the source study's methods: Data were analyzed with ImmunoSEQ Data Assistant and ImmunoSEQ Analyzer, with V, D and J genes assigned per IMGT definitions. Clonality, with values ranging from 0 to 1, was calculated as one minus the normalized Shannon entropy of productive rearrangement frequencies. Only overrepresented clonotypes making up at least 0.05% of each patient's repertoire were included in the public clonotype analysis. Roughly 13 repertoires from age-matched healthy donors, obtained from immuneACCESS, served as clonality controls. As stored in TCRdb, this immuneACCESS dataset retains in-frame rearrangements with V and J assigned. A fraction of the clones does not appear; measured against another copy, unresolved V genes explain less than half of the discrepancy, and the remainder lacks a known reason. The V and J calls and clone size come from that table; D and trimming were worked out from the DNA. This sample gives some 200,000 clones in total; around 75% of them show up just once. The ten largest clonotypes hold 5.5% to 7% of the sample.

This clonotype was sampled from a human donor with chronic lymphocytic leukemia. The sequencing used PBMCs, collected after 12 months of ibrutinib treatment.

The sequenced DNA is TGCGCCAGCCGAGGCCCTCACGAGGATCAGCCCCAGCATTTT. Translated, it reads CASRGPHEDQPQHF. Recombination linked TRBV10-1 to TRBJ1-5, with the D gene too uncertain to name. V is cut by 8 bases and J by 5 bases, and the space between the germline ends is 16 bases. Per the germline V gene (reference sequence), WNHNN is the CDR1 and SYGVQD is the CDR2. Measured from the cysteine to the phenylalanine, the CDR3 is 14 residues long. Of the read, only the CDR3 DNA is kept; its 42 bases are in frame from base 1.